This TCR beta chain was sequenced in a study of shared clonotypes between healthy human individuals (dated by TCRdb to 2019 to 2021). In the study overall: A few men and two women, aged 18 to 49 years, made up the cohort. For each donor, CD4 naive and CD4 memory were each given three plates, CD8 naive was given two plates, and CD8 memory was given one plate. The study deeply sequenced blood TCR repertoires of several healthy adults to estimate repertoire size and the extent of clonotype sharing between individuals. To increase sequencing depth and limit assay-specific biases, TCR repertoire library preparation and sequencing were carried out by different laboratories using diverse techniques. Leukapheresis yielded between about 0.85 and 9.5 billion PBMCs per donor.

About this clone itself: Its antigen remains undetermined. Base qualities are missing; no much larger clone stands one base away.

CD8 naive samples were obtained by positive selection for CCR7 among CD45RO-negative cells, yielding a CD45RA+CCR7+ population from which TemRA cells were excluded. The donors were healthy, HIV-negative adults with no recently reported acute infections or vaccinations. All donors were Caucasian adults living in Nashville, Tennessee, USA. Blood was collected by leukapheresis, and PBMCs were isolated by Ficoll-Histopaque density gradient centrifugation and then cryopreserved in liquid nitrogen vapor phase. Analytical flow cytometry was used to check the purity and quantity of each magnetically sorted T cell population. From each sorted fraction, genomic DNA was isolated and quantified by UV absorbance on a Nanodrop 2000c. Using the deep immunoSEQ assay, TCR CDR3 regions were amplified from genomic DNA by multiplex PCR. Extracted genomic DNA from each cell subset was spread evenly across all wells of several immunoSEQ 96-well plates, with each plate serving as a replicate. For sorted subsets, each replicate PCR was loaded with approximately 200 ng genomic DNA, equivalent to 30,000 or so T cell genomes. The purified libraries were quantified using a Qubit 3.0 fluorometer, sized with a Bioanalyzer 2100, and then quantified again using the KAPA Library Quantification kit. Every immunoSEQ 96-well plate was sequenced on a dedicated single-read 150-cycle Illumina NextSeq 550 flow cell. The published analysis was carried out like this. Because only junctional sequences without quality scores were contained in the immunoSEQ output, filtering matching that applied to full-length reads could not be performed. To assign V/J genes and CDR3, sequences were annotated against IMGT germline references using PyIR, a Python wrapper for IgBLAST v1.9. Reads were filtered out if the reads had weak V/J assignments (E-value above 1e-6), no CDR3, stop codons, out-of-frame junctions, or ambiguous translated residues. A V3J clonotype was defined by an identical inferred V gene, J gene, and CDR3 amino acid sequence. Percentage overlap between repertoires was computed as shared unique clonotypes divided by the size of the smaller repertoire. Repertoire richness was assessed with RTK rarefaction, the Chao1 estimator, and Recon v2.1 estimates of unobserved clonotypes. Generation probabilities for all TCRbeta clonotypes obtained by the gDNA method from a handful of donors were computed using OLGA. Here the immuneACCESS table is served through TCRdb, limited to in-frame sequences with V and J called. Missing clones are a known gap in these copies; in checked studies unresolved V genes cover under half, and the rest lacks a known reason. The V and J calls and clone size were taken over from that table, and D and trimming were inferred from the DNA. This sample comprises about 2.1 million clones, 93% of them detected only once. The ten largest clones take up more than 1.5% of the sample.

On the study overall, not on this receptor specifically: Higher generation probabilities were observed for clonotypes shared by all four sorted-subset donors than for non-shared clonotypes. When a handful of donors were compared, the shared fraction of clonotypes was around 5% for naive CD4, 3.5% to 4% for naive CD8, 2.3% for memory CD4, and roughly 0.4% for memory CD8. Larger estimated clonotype richness was generally found for naive subsets than for memory subsets. Because the study included only a small number of donors, the genetic and exposure-history diversity represented was limited. Sampling was restricted to blood, and TCR repertoires in tissues likely differ from the TCR repertoires found in blood. Pairwise subsampling led to the expectation that sequencing depth would affect the degree of clonotype sharing among donors. Incomplete sequencing was indicated by rarefaction of sorted-subset datasets, despite the large sequencing depth.

The CDR3 spans 16 residues, from the cysteine through the phenylalanine. Only the CDR3 DNA stays, 48 bases, in frame from base 1. This chain joins TRBV12-1 to TRBJ2-3; no DNA check was done on the table's D call, TRBD1. TRBV12-1 is noted as a pseudogene. The source of this sequence is a young man in good health. Some clones in this sample may be carry-over from other donors' samples. The specimen sequenced was naive CD8+ T cells from PBMCs. Taken with the paper, the label for cell subset or site translates to: CD45RA+CCR7+. The DNA sequence reads TGTGCCAGCAGCTTTAGGGGGCCCTGTTTGGTCGATACGCAGTATTTT. Its product reads: CASSFRGPCLVDTQYF.